Detailed here is one T cell receptor beta chain. This entry belongs to a study of shared clonotypes between healthy human individuals. The overall study: The composition of the donors was a couple of women and three men aged 18 to 49.

In the source study's methods: Because ImmunoSEQ provided only junction sequences with no quality scores, the filtering differed. The assay was immunoSEQ multiplex PCR, and TCRdb's table has in-frame clones only and misses some. That table furnishes V, J and clone size, whereas the DNA furnished D and trimming. The data contain some 470,000 clones, roughly four fifths of them singletons. Some 90 million PBMCs went into genomic DNA for unsorted samples. V was clipped by 5 bases and J by 2 bases, with 12 bases between them. Germline V lookup: CDR1 SGHVS, CDR2 FNYEAQ. The CDR3 has 15 residues. The clonotype was recovered from a middle-aged woman in good health. Some clones in this sample may be carry-over from other donors' samples. The sample taken for sequencing was PBMCs. This rearrangement joins TRBV7-6 to TRBJ2-2, with unresolved D. CDR3 nucleotide sequence: TGTGCCAGCAGCAGCAGAGGTGGAAACACCGGGGAGCTGTTTTTT. It translates to CASSSRGGNTGELFF.